This is a list of T cell receptor beta chains from one sample in a study of T cells in Graves' hyperthyroidism and ophthalmopathy. TCRdb passed the multiplex PCR reads through MiXCR, listing each CDR3 protein once. This table holds about half a million distinct CDR3 sequences, 15% to 20% found once. The sample taken for sequencing was blood. Receptor source: a young woman with Graves' ophthalmopathy. Both conserved end residues are part of each CDR3. A D gene is named only where the DNA matches it firmly. The size entry is marked missing in some rows and otherwise reads once, few, many or a size class.

J gene,D gene,V gene,clone size,CDR3 DNA,CDR3 protein
TRBJ1-6,.,TRBV2,.,TGTGCCAGCCATCAGGAGTATAATTCACCCCTCCACTTT,CASHQEYNSPLHF
TRBJ2-7,.,TRBV29-1,few,TGCAGCTCCCTCTACGAGCAGTACTTC,CSSLYEQYF
TRBJ1-1,.,TRBV3-2,many,TGTGCCAGCAGCCTACGCCTGAGTCTCCTAAGGGACACTGAAGCTTTCTTT,CASSLRLSLLRDTEAFF
TRBJ2-7,.,TRBV6-1,few,TGTGCCAGCCCCGGGGAGTACGAGCAGTACTTC,CASPGEYEQYF
TRBJ2-1,.,TRBV20-1,many,TGCAGTGCTAGAGACAGGGGCAACGATGAGCAGTTCTTC,CSARDRGNDEQFF
TRBJ1-1,.,TRBV27,many,TGTGCCAGCAGTTCCGGACGGGGAAATGAAGCTTTCTTT,CASSSGRGNEAFF
TRBJ1-5,.,TRBV6-1,many,TGTGCCAGCAGTGACAGGGCGGATCAGCCCCAGCATTTT,CASSDRADQPQHF
TRBJ2-1,TRBD2,TRBV20-1,many,TGCAGTGCTAGAGATCTAGCGGGGATTACCTACAATGAGCAGTTCTTC,CSARDLAGITYNEQFF
TRBJ1-2,TRBD1,TRBV28,.,TGTGCCAGTCTTTTTCCACCGGGACAGGGAATGGGCTACACCTTC,CASLFPPGQGMGYTF
TRBJ2-5,.,TRBV30,many,TGTGCCTGGACTGGTGGGGAGACCCAGTACTTC,CAWTGGETQYF
TRBJ1-4,TRBD1,TRBV20-1,.,TGCAGTACCAAAGGGACAGGGGGTGATGAAAAACTGTTTTTT,CSTKGTGGDEKLFF
TRBJ2-4,.,TRBV6-1,.,TGTGCCAGCAGAGAGGGGACCCAAAACATTCAGTACTTC,CASREGTQNIQYF
TRBJ2-7,.,TRBV7-2,many,TGTGCCAGCAGCTTATTGGGGAGGAAGGACTACGAGCAGTACTTC,CASSLLGRKDYEQYF
TRBJ2-7,.,TRBV20-1,.,TGCAGTGCTAGACAGCACCCAGGCCCCTACTCCTACGAGCAGTACTTC,CSARQHPGPYSYEQYF
TRBJ2-7,.,TRBV2,many,TGTGCCAGCAGTGTTGGGTTATCCTACGAGCAGTACTTC,CASSVGLSYEQYF
TRBJ2-7,.,TRBV4-1,.,TGCACCAGCAGCCAAGACCGACAGGTATCCTACGAGCAGTACTTC,CTSSQDRQVSYEQYF
TRBJ2-3,.,TRBV20-1,many,TGCAGTGCCCGGACACTTAGCACAGATACGCAGTATTTT,CSARTLSTDTQYF
TRBJ2-7,TRBD2,TRBV20-1,many,TGCAGTGCTGGATTAGCGGGACTTGACGAGCAGTACTTC,CSAGLAGLDEQYF
TRBJ2-1,TRBD2,TRBV2,many,TGTGCCAGCAGTGTATCCGGGACTAGCGGGTCCGGGTTCTTC,CASSVSGTSGSGFF
TRBJ2-5,.,TRBV6-1,many,TGTGCCAGCAGTGAGGCAGAGACCCAGTACTTC,CASSEAETQYF
TRBJ1-1,.,TRBV5-6,.,TGTGCCAGCAGCACCAAACAGGTTTTGAACACTGAAGCTTTCTTT,CASSTKQVLNTEAFF
TRBJ1-5,.,TRBV11-2,many,TGTGCCAGCAGCTTAGATTGGGGGGGCAATCAGCCCCAGCATTTT,CASSLDWGGNQPQHF
TRBJ1-1,.,TRBV20-1,few,TGCAGTGCTAGAGAACCGGGGGTGGGCACTGAAACTTTCTTT,CSAREPGVGTETFF
TRBJ1-1,.,TRBV5-1,many,TGCGCCAGCACCCAGAACGTGAACGACGGGAACACTGAAGCTTTCTTT,CASTQNVNDGNTEAFF
TRBJ1-4,.,TRBV18,.,TGTGCCAGCTCACCACCCCCCGGGTCTGAAAAACTGTTTTTT,CASSPPPGSEKLFF
TRBJ2-7,TRBD2,TRBV28,few,TGTGCCAGCAGCGTCCCTCGACTAGCGGGAGAGGTGCAGTACTTC,CASSVPRLAGEVQYF
TRBJ1-5,TRBD1,TRBV6-2/TRBV6-3,many,TGTGCCAGCAGTCGTACAGGGGCCGCGGGACAGCCCCAGCATTTT,CASSRTGAAGQPQHF
TRBJ2-4,.,TRBV11-2,many,TGTGCCAGCAGCTTAAGGGCTCCCATAGCCAAAAACATTCAGTACTTC,CASSLRAPIAKNIQYF
TRBJ1-1,.,TRBV28,many,TGTGCCAGCAGTTGGGGGCTGAACACTGAAGCTTTCTTT,CASSWGLNTEAFF
TRBJ1-1,.,TRBV7-9,many,TGTGCCAGCAGCAGAAGTCCAGACAGTAACACTGAAGCTTTCTTT,CASSRSPDSNTEAFF
TRBJ2-5,.,TRBV6-5,.,TGTGCCAGCAGTTACTCAGGACTCCCGGAGACCCAGTACTTC,CASSYSGLPETQYF
TRBJ2-3,.,TRBV29-1,few,TGCAGCGTTGAAGATGTTCGGCTAGATAGCACAGATACGCAGTATTTT,CSVEDVRLDSTDTQYF
TRBJ2-2,.,TRBV6-2/TRBV6-3,many,TGTGCCAGCAGTTACGGGTCCCTCCTGAACACCGGGGAGCTGTTTTTT,CASSYGSLLNTGELFF
TRBJ2-1,TRBD2,TRBV20-1,many,TGCAGTGCTCATGGACTAGCGAGCTACAATGAGCAGTTCTTC,CSAHGLASYNEQFF
TRBJ1-4,.,TRBV20-1,many,TGCAGTGCTAACGGCATGATGGGTGAAAAACTGTTTTTT,CSANGMMGEKLFF
TRBJ2-7,.,TRBV28,few,TGTGCCAGCAGTTTATGGGCCGGGACTTCGTACGAGCAGTACTTC,CASSLWAGTSYEQYF
TRBJ2-6,.,TRBV11-1,many,TGTGCCAGCAGCGCTGACGGCGTTAGCTCTGGGGCCAACGTCCTGACTTTC,CASSADGVSSGANVLTF
TRBJ2-1,TRBD1,TRBV7-3,.,TGTGCCAGCAGCCAAGGGACAGGTGGAAAGAATGAGCAGTTCTTC,CASSQGTGGKNEQFF
TRBJ2-1,TRBD2,TRBV7-8,many,TGTGCCAGCAGCTTAGGGCTATCTAGCGGGGGATACAATGAGCAGTTCTTC,CASSLGLSSGGYNEQFF
TRBJ2-7,.,TRBV20-1,.,TGCAGTGCTGATGGACTGAGCTCCTACGAGCAGTACTTC,CSADGLSSYEQYF
TRBJ2-1,TRBD2,TRBV12-3/TRBV12-4,few,TGTGCCAGCAACTTCTGGGCGGGAGGAGCCAATGAGCAGTTCTTC,CASNFWAGGANEQFF
TRBJ2-2,.,TRBV14,few,TGTGCCAGCAGCCAAAGGTATCCTCATTCCAACACCGGGGAGCTGTTTTTT,CASSQRYPHSNTGELFF
TRBJ1-2,.,TRBV15,few,TGTGCCACCAGCAGAGACAGGTTTATGGGCTACACCTTC,CATSRDRFMGYTF
TRBJ2-7,.,TRBV20-1,few,TGCAGTGCTCGCGGAGGGGGTTTCTACGAGCAGTACTTC,CSARGGGFYEQYF
TRBJ2-7,.,TRBV28,many,TGTGCCAGCAGGGACCGGGACCAGTACTACGAGCAGTACTTC,CASRDRDQYYEQYF
TRBJ2-7,.,TRBV7-2,many,TGTGCCAGCAACTTTGGGCAGGGTTACTCCTACGAGCAGTACTTC,CASNFGQGYSYEQYF
TRBJ2-5,.,TRBV20-1,few,TGCAGCGTTGAGAAAAGGAGGTCACAAGAGACCCAGTACTTC,CSVEKRRSQETQYF
TRBJ2-2,TRBD2,TRBV6-4,few,TGTGCCAGCAGTTACTTGGCGGGAGTCGACACCGGGGAGCTGTTTTTT,CASSYLAGVDTGELFF
TRBJ1-1,.,TRBV10-3,.,TGTGCCATCAGTGGGCAGGCACTGAACACTGAAGCTTTCTTT,CAISGQALNTEAFF
TRBJ1-6,.,TRBV5-1,few,TGCGCCAGCAGCTTGGACTCTGATTCACCCCTCCACTTT,CASSLDSDSPLHF
TRBJ2-7,TRBD1,TRBV20-1,few,TGCAGTGCGACAGGGACAGGGCCCAACTACGAGCAGTACTTC,CSATGTGPNYEQYF
TRBJ2-7,TRBD1,TRBV20-1,few,TGCAGTGCTGGACAGGAGTGGAACTACGAGCAGTACTTC,CSAGQEWNYEQYF
TRBJ1-6,.,TRBV5-1,.,TGCGCCAGCAGCCTCGTCGGGGCCCATAATTCACCCCTCCACTTT,CASSLVGAHNSPLHF